The text below deals with one TCR beta chain. The antigen is unknown. 13 Jbeta primers and 60 Vbeta primers were used for the PCR. The repertoire was sequenced with immunoSEQ multiplex PCR; TCRdb's copy has only in-frame clones and lacks some. The sample contains 150,000 to 200,000 clones, around 78% of which appear only once. The entry originates in a study of cytomegalovirus exposure and HLA in healthy donors. Notes on the study in general: Upon later analysis, HLA-associated TCR beta chains proved more clonally expanded than other, equally common chains. The study put 150 to 200 TCR beta chains on its list as cytomegalovirus-associated. A missense DCLRE1C variant was associated with V- and J-gene trimming of TCR beta chains in a later analysis, and an independent cohort replicated the association. TCR sequences were mostly rare, though some public TCRs occurred in many donors.

Between the trimmed V and J ends, which lost 5 bases and 1 base, there was a span of 13 bases. This CDR3 is built from 15 residues. CDR1 is LNHDA, CDR2 SQIVND, per germline (reference sequence). This chain links TRBV19 with TRBJ2-3; weak D call: TRBD1 (5 bases). This clonotype was obtained from a woman aged 25 to 39 in good health and CMV-seropositive. Sequenced sample: PBMCs. The CDR3 DNA reads TGTGCCAGTAGTGCCCCAGACAGCCGCACAGATACGCAGTATTTT. Residues: CASSAPDSRTDTQYF.